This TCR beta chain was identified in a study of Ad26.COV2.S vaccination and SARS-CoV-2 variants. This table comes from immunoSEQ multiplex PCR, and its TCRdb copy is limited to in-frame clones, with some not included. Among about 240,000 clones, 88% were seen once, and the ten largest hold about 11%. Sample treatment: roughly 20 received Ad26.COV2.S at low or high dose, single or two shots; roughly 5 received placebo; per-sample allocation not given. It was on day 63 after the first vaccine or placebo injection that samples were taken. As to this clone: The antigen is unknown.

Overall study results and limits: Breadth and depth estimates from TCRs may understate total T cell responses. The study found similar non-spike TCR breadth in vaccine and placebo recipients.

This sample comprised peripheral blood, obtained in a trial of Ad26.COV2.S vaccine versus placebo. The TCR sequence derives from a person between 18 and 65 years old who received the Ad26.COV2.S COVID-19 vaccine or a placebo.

The CDR3 is CASSTTSGEQYF. CDR3 bases: TGTGCCAGCAGCACGACTAGCGGGGAGCAGTATTTT. The rearrangement joins TRBV11-2 to TRBJ2-3; 11 bases fit TRBD2. Germline V lookup: CDR1 SGHAT, CDR2 FQNNGV. The CDR3 totals 12 residues. J was trimmed by 11 bases and V by 5 bases; bases with no gene match: 3. The full variable domain, rest sourced from reference TRBV11-2 and TRBJ2-3, is EAGVAQSPRYKIIEKRQSVAFWCNPISGHATLYWYQQILGQGPKLLIQFQNNGVVDDSQLPKDRFSAERLKGVDSTLKIQPAKLEDSAVYLCASSTTSGEQYFGPGTRLTVL.